This is a list of T cell receptor beta chains from one sample in a study of blood T cell repertoires in COVID-19. The repertoire was sequenced with immunoSEQ multiplex PCR; TCRdb's copy has only in-frame clones and lacks some. This sample yields 230,000 or so clones, of which roughly 80% are seen a single time; just under 20% belongs to the top ten. The source material was peripheral blood. The receptors come from a man between 25 and 39 years old with active or convalescent COVID-19. CDR3s include the opening cysteine and the closing phenylalanine or tryptophan. Each record gives: D gene, V gene, CDR3 length, J gene, CDR3 protein, CDR3 DNA. The D gene is left open where the match is weak.

-,TRBV5-4,14,TRBJ1-4,CASSLGAENEKLFF,TGTGCCAGCAGCTTAGGGGCAGAGAATGAAAAACTGTTTTTT
-,TRBV19,15,TRBJ1-5,CASSISDSDNQPQHF,TGTGCCAGTAGTATCTCTGACAGTGACAATCAGCCCCAGCATTTT
-,TRBV2,16,TRBJ2-3,CASSLEGGVGTDTQYF,TGTGCCAGCAGTCTGGAGGGGGGGGTGGGCACAGATACGCAGTATTTT
TRBD2,TRBV4-1,18,TRBJ2-7,CASSLTGSTSGGPYEQYF,TGCGCCAGCAGCCTTACAGGTTCTACTAGCGGGGGGCCCTACGAGCAGTACTTC
-,TRBV7-3,13,TRBJ1-1,CASSFTANTEAFF,TGTGCCAGCAGCTTTACAGCGAACACTGAAGCTTTCTTT
TRBD2,TRBV3-1/TRBV3-2,16,TRBJ2-3,CASSQGGSGGADTQYF,TGTGCCAGCAGCCAAGGCGGTAGCGGGGGGGCGGATACGCAGTATTTT
-,TRBV19,17,TRBJ2-6,CASSEAGRRAGANVLTF,TGTGCCAGTAGCGAGGCGGGACGTCGGGCTGGGGCCAACGTCCTGACTTTC
-,TRBV7-3,14,TRBJ2-7,CASSLFPGNYEQYF,TGTGCCAGCAGCTTATTTCCAGGGAACTACGAGCAGTACTTC
-,TRBV21-1,15,TRBJ2-5,CASSELWAVEETQYF,TGTGCCAGCAGCGAGCTCTGGGCTGTAGAAGAGACCCAGTACTTC
TRBD2,TRBV3-1/TRBV3-2,13,TRBJ2-1,CARASRGGNEQFF,TGTGCCAGAGCCAGCCGGGGAGGGAATGAGCAGTTCTTC
-,TRBV6-6,13,TRBJ2-5,CASSYGSKETQYF,TGTGCCAGCAGTTACGGCAGTAAAGAGACCCAGTACTTC
TRBD1,TRBV23-1,16,TRBJ2-2,CASSQMTGGCAGELFF,TGCGCCAGCAGTCAGATGACAGGGGGGTGTGCCGGGGAGCTGTTTTTT
TRBD1,TRBV4-1,15,TRBJ2-1,CASSQDPQGRNEQFF,TGCGCCAGCAGCCAAGACCCACAGGGGCGCAATGAGCAGTTCTTC
-,TRBV7-3,15,TRBJ2-1,CASSFRGGPYNEQFF,TGTGCCAGCAGCTTTCGTGGGGGCCCCTACAATGAGCAGTTCTTC
-,TRBV7-9,14,TRBJ2-7,CASSLVGAGYEQYF,TGTGCCAGCAGCTTAGTGGGGGCGGGCTACGAGCAGTACTTC
-,TRBV5-8,17,TRBJ2-6,CASSLLQMGAGANVLTF,TGTGCCAGCAGCTTGCTCCAAATGGGAGCTGGGGCCAACGTCCTGACTTTC